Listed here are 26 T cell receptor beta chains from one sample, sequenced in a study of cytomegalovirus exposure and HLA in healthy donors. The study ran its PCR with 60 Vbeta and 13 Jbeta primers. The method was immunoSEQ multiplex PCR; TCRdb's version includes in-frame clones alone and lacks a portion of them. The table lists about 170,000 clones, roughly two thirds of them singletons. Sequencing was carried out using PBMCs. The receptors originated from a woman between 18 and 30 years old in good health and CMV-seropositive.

The CDR3 here is CASSLVNSQPQHF. The CDR3 region has the DNA TGTGCCAGCAGCTTAGTTAACAGTCAGCCCCAGCATTTT. V is TRBV7-8 and J is TRBJ1-5; no clear D. The V end was cut by 1 base, the J end by 6 bases, with 7 bases between. Germline loops: CDR1 SGHVS, CDR2 FQNEAQ. The CDR3 is 13 residues long.

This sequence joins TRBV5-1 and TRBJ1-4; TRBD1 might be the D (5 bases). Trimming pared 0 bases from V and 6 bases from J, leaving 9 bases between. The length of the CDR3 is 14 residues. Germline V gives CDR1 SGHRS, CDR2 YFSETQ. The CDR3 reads CASSLDRPHEKLFF. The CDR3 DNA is TGCGCCAGCAGCTTGGACAGGCCCCATGAAAAACTGTTTTTT.

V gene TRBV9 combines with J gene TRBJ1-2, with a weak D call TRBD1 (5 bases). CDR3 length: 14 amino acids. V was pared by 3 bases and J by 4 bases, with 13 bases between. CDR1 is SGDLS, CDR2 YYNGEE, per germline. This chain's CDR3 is CASSERQFLYGYTF. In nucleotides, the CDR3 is TGTGCCAGCAGCGAAAGACAGTTTCTCTATGGCTACACCTTC.

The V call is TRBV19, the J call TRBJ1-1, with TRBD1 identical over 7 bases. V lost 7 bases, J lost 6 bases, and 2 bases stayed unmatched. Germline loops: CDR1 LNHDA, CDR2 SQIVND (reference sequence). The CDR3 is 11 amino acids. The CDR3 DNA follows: TGTGCCAGTAATACAGGGGCTGAAGCTTTCTTT. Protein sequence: CASNTGAEAFF. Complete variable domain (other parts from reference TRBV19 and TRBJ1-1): DGGITQSPKYLFRKEGQNVTLSCEQNLNHDAMYWYRQDPGQGLRLIYYSQIVNDFQKGDIAEGYSVSREKKESFPLTVTSAQKNPTAFYLCASNTGAEAFFGQGTRLTVV.

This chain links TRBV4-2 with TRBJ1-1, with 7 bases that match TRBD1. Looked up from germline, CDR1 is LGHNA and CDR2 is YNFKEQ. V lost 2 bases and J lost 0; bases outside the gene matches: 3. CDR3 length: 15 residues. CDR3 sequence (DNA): TGTGCCAGCAGCCAACCGGGACAGCTGAACACTGAAGCTTTCTTT. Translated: CASSQPGQLNTEAFF.

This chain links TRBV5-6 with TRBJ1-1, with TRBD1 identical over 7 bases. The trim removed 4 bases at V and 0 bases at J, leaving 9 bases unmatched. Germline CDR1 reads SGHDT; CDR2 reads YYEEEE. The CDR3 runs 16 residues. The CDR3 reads CASSPTTGFMNTEAFF. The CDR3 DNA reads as TGTGCCAGCAGCCCGACGACAGGGTTCATGAACACTGAAGCTTTCTTT.

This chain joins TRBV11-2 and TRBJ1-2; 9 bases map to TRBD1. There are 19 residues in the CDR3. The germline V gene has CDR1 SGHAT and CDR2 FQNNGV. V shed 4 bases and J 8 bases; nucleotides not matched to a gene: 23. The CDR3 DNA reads TGTGCCAGCAGCTATAATTACCGGGACAGGGTAGGTGTATCGCACGGCTACACCTTC. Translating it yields CASSYNYRDRVGVSHGYTF.

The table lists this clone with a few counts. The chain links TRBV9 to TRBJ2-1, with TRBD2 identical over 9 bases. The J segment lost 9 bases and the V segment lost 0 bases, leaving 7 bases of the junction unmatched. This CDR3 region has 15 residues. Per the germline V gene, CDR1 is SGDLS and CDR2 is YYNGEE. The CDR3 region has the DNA TGTGCCAGCAGCGTAGGGGGCGGGGGGGCCAGTGAGCAGTTCTTC. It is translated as CASSVGGGGASEQFF.

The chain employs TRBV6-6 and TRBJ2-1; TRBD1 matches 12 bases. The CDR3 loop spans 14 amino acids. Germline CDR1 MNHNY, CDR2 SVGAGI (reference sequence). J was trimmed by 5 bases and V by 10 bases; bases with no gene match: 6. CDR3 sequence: CATRGTGGDNEQFF. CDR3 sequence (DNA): TGTGCCACTCGCGGGACAGGGGGCGACAATGAGCAGTTCTTC.

The CDR3, as DNA: TGCGCCAGCAGCCAAGAATTTACAGGGGTCGGGACTAGCGGGGCCAATGAGCAGTTCTTC. The encoded protein is CASSQEFTGVGTSGANEQFF. V is TRBV4-3 and J is TRBJ2-1; 13 nucleotides agree with TRBD2. The CDR3 sequence is 20 residues long. The germline V gene encodes CDR1 LGHNA and CDR2 YSLEER. The V segment lost 0 bases and the J segment 6 bases; nucleotides outside the gene matches: 14.

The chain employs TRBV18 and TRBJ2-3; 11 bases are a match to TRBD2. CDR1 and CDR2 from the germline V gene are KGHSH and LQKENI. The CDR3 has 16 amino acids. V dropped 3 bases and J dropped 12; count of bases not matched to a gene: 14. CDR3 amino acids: CASSPGLAATQIHQYF. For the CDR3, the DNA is TGTGCCAGCTCACCGGGACTAGCGGCTACACAAATACATCAGTATTTT.

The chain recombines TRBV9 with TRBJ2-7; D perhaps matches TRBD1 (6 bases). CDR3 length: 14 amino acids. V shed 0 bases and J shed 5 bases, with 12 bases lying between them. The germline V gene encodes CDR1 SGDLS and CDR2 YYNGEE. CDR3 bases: TGTGCCAGCAGCGTAGGAGGGGGAACCAACGAGCAGTACTTC. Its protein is CASSVGGGTNEQYF.

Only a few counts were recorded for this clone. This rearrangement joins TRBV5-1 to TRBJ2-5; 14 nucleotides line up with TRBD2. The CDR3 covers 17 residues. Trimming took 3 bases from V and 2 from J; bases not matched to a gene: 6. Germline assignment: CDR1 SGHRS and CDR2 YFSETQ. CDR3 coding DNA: TGCGCCAGCAGCTCTGGACTAGCGGGGGGCCGGCAAGAGACCCAGTACTTC. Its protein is CASSSGLAGGRQETQYF. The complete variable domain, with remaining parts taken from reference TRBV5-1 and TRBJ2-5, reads KAGVTQTPRYLIKTRGQQVTLSCSPISGHRSVSWYQQTPGQGLQFLFEYFSETQRNKGNFPGRFSGRQFSNSRSEMNVSTLELGDSALYLCASSSGLAGGRQETQYFGPGTRLLVL.

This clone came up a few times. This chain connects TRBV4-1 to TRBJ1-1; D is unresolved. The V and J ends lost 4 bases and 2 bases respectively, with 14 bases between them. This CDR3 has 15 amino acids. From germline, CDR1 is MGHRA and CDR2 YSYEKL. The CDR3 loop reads CASSPLALLNTEAFF. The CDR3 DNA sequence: TGCGCCAGCAGCCCACTCGCACTGTTAAACACTGAAGCTTTCTTT.

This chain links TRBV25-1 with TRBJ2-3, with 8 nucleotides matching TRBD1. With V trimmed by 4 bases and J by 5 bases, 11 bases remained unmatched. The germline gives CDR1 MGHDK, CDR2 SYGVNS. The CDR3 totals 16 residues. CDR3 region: CASSAARGRLIDTQYF. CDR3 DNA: TGTGCCAGCAGTGCCGCCAGGGGGCGCTTAATAGATACGCAGTATTTT.

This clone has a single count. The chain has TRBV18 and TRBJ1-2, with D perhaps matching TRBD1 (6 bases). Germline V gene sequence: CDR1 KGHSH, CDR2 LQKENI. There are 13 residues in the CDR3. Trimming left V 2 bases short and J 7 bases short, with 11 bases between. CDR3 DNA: TGTGCCAGCTCACCAGGGGGGGCCGGTGGCTACACCTTC. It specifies CASSPGGAGGYTF. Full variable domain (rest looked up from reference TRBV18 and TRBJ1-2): NAGVMQNPRHLVRRRGQEARLRCSPMKGHSHVYWYRQLPEEGLKFMVYLQKENIIDESGMPKERFSAEFPKEGPSILRIQQVVRGDSAAYFCASSPGGAGGYTFGSGTRLTVV.

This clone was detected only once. The CDR3 here is CASSQDGWREQYF. CDR3 DNA: TGCGCCAGCAGCCAAGATGGATGGAGGGAGCAGTACTTC. The chain uses TRBV4-1 and TRBJ2-7; the D gene is possibly TRBD2 (5 bases). The CDR3 contains 13 residues. Trimming removed 0 bases from V and 7 bases from J, with 10 bases in between. Germline values: CDR1 MGHRA, CDR2 YSYEKL.

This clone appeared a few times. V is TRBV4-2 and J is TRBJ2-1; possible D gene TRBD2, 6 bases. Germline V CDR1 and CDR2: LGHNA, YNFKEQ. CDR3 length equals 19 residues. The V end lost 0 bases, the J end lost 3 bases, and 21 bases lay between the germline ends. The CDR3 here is CASSQDGTGAQSNYNEQFF. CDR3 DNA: TGTGCCAGCAGCCAAGATGGGACGGGAGCCCAGAGTAACTACAATGAGCAGTTCTTC.

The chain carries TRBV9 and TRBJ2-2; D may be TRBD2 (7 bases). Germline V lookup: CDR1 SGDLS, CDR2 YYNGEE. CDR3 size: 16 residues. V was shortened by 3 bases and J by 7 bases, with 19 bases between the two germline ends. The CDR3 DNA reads TGTGCCAGCAGCGCCGCCTTAGGGGGGGGTGGCGGGGAGCTGTTTTTT. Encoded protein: CASSAALGGGGGELFF.

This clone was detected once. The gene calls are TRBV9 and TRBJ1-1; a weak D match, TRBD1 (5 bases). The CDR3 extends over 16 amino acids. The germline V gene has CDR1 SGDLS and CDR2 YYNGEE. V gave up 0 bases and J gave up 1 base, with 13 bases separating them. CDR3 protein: CASSVAGGSKNTEAFF. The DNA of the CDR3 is TGTGCCAGCAGCGTAGCGGGGGGATCGAAGAACACTGAAGCTTTCTTT.

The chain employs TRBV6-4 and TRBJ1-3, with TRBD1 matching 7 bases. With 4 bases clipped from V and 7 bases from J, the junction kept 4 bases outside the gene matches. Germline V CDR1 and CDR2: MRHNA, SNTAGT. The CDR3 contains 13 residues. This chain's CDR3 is CASSATGLNTIYF. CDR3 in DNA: TGTGCCAGCAGTGCGACAGGGCTGAACACCATATATTTT.

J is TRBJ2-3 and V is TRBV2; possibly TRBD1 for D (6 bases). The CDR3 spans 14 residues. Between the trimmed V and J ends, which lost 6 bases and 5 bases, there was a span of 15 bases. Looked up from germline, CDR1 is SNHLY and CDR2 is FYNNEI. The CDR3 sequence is CASRLGATGDTQYF. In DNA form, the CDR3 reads TGTGCCAGCAGGCTTGGTGCGACAGGAGATACGCAGTATTTT.

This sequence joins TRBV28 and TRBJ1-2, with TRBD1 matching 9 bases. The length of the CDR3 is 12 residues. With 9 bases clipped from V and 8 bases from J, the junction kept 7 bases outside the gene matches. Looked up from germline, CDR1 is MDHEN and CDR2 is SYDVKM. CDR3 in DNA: TGTGCCAGTAAACAGGGGGCGCGAGGCTACACCTTC. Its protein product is CASKQGARGYTF.

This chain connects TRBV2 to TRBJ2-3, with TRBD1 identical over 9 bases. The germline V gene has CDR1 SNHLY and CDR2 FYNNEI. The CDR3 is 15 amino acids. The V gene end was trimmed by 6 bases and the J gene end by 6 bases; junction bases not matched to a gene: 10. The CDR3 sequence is CASRDYRGLGDTQYF. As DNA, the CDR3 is TGTGCCAGCAGGGATTACAGGGGGCTCGGGGATACGCAGTATTTT.

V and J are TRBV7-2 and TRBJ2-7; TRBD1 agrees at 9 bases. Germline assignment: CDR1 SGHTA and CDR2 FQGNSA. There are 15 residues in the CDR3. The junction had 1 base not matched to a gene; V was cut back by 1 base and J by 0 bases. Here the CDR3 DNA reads TGTGCCAGCAGCTTAGGACAGGGGGACTCCTACGAGCAGTACTTC. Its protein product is CASSLGQGDSYEQYF.

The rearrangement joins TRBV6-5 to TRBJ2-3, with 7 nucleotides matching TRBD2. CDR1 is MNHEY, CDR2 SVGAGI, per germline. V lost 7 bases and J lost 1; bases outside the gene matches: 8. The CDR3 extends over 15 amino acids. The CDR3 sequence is CASTSLRGGTDTQYF. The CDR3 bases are TGTGCCAGCACCTCCCTCCGGGGGGGCACAGATACGCAGTATTTT.